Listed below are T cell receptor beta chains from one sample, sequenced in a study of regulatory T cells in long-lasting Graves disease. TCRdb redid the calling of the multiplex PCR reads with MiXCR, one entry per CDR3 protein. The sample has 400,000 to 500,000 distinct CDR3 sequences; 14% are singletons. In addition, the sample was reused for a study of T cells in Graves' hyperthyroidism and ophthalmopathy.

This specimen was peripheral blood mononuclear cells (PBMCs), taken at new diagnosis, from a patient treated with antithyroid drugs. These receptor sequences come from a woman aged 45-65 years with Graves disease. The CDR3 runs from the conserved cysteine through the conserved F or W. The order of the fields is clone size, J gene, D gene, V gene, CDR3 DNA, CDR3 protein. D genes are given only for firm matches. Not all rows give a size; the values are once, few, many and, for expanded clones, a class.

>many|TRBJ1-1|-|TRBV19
TGTGCCAGTAGTGCCACCGGGGGATTGAACACTGAAGCTTTCTTT
CASSATGGLNTEAFF
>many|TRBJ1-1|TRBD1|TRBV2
TGTGCCCAGCAGTACCAAGGGGGCGCTGAAGCTTTCTTT
CAQQYQGGAEAFF
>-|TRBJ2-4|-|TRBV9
TGTGCCAGCAGCGCCCGAGTGGGGTTGGACATTCAGTACTTC
CASSARVGLDIQYF
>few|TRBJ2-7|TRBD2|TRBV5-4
TGTGCCAGCAGCTTCCCGACTAGCAGTGCCTACGAGCAGTACTTC
CASSFPTSSAYEQYF
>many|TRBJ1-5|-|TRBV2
TGTGCCAGCAGTGAAGCGGGGGATCAGCCCCAGCATTTT
CASSEAGDQPQHF
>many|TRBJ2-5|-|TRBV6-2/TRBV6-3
TGTGCCAGCAGTTACAACCCCGACAGGACCCACCAAGAGACCCAGTACTTC
CASSYNPDRTHQETQYF
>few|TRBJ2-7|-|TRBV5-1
TGCGCCAGCAGCTTGGGCGATGGAGGGCGAGCCTACGAGCAGTACTTC
CASSLGDGGRAYEQYF
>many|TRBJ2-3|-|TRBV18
TGTGCCAGCTCACCATTGGGGAGCGCAGATACGCAGTATTTT
CASSPLGSADTQYF
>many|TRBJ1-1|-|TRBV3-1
TGTGCCAGCAGCCAAATCCCGGACAGCTCTATTGACACTGAAGCTTTCTTT
CASSQIPDSSIDTEAFF
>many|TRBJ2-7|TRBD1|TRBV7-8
TGTGCCAGCAGCTTTGGGGGGACAGGCCTTATCTCCTACGAGCAGTACTTC
CASSFGGTGLISYEQYF
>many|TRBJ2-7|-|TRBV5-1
TGCGCCAGCAGCCTGTTAGGGGGGGCAACCCTTTACGAGCAGTACTTC
CASSLLGGATLYEQYF
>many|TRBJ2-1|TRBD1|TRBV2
TGTGCCAGCAGTGGGCTGACAGGGGTGAATGAGCAGTTCTTC
CASSGLTGVNEQFF
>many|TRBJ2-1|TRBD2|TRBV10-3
TGTGCCATCAGTGGACTAGCGGGAGGAGAGGATGAGCAGTTCTTC
CAISGLAGGEDEQFF
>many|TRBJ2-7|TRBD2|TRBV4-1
TGCGCCAGCAGCCATAGCGGGAGGACCGAGCAGTACTTC
CASSHSGRTEQYF
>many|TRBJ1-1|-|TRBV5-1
TGCGCCAGCAGCCTCCGGGACACATTGAACACTGAAGCTTTCTTT
CASSLRDTLNTEAFF
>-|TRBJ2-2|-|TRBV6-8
TGTGCCAGCACACAGTCGAGCAAGGGGCACGGGGAGCTGTTTTTT
CASTQSSKGHGELFF
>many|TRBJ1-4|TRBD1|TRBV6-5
TGTGCCAGCAGTTATAACAGGGGGACCTCCCAGGAAAAACTGTTTTTT
CASSYNRGTSQEKLFF
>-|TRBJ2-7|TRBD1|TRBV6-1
TGTGCCAGCAGTGAAGCCCGACCGGGACAGGGCGAGCAGTACTTC
CASSEARPGQGEQYF
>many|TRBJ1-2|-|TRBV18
TGTGCCAGCTCACCACCTGACAGTGACTATGGCTACACCTTC
CASSPPDSDYGYTF
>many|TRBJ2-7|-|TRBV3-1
TGTGCCAGCAGCCATTCAGGACTCAACTCCTACGAGCAGTACTTC
CASSHSGLNSYEQYF
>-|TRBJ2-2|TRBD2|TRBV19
TGTGCCAGTAGTATATTTGGGAGGGACACCGGGGAGCTGTTTTTT
CASSIFGRDTGELFF
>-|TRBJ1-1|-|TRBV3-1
TGTGCCAGCAGCCAAGGTCCCATCTTGAACACTGAAGCTTTCTTT
CASSQGPILNTEAFF
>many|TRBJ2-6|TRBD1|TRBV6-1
TGTGCCAGCAGCCATAAGTTCAGGGGGACTGGGGCCAACGTCCTGACTTTC
CASSHKFRGTGANVLTF
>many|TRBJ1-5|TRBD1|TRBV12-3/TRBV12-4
TGTGCCAGCAGTTTCCCAGGGGGGGATCAGCCCCAGCATTTT
CASSFPGGDQPQHF
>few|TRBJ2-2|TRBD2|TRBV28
TGTGCCAGCAGCCTAGGGACTAGCGGAGGGGGTACCGGGGAGCTGTTTTTT
CASSLGTSGGGTGELFF
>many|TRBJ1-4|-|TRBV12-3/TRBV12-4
TGTGCCAGCAGCCACACAGGGATGGGTGAAAAACTGTTTTTT
CASSHTGMGEKLFF
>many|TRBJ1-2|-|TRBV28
TGTGCCAGCAGCCCCCCCCTGGGCAGGCCCAACTATGGCTACACCTTC
CASSPPLGRPNYGYTF
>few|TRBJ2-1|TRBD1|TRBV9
TGTGCCAGCAGCGTGAGGGACAGCCTCGGGTACAATGAGCAGTTCTTC
CASSVRDSLGYNEQFF
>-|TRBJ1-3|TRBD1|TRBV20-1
TGCAGTGCAGCGGGACAGGGTACTGGAAACACCATATATTTT
CSAAGQGTGNTIYF
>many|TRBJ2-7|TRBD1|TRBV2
TGTGCCAGCAGTGAAGGTTGGGGACAGGGGCAACAATCCTACGAGCAGTACTTC
CASSEGWGQGQQSYEQYF
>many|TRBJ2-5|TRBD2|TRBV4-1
TGCGCCAGCAGCCAAGAGGGACTAGCGGGAGTCTTCGGGACCCAGTACTTC
CASSQEGLAGVFGTQYF
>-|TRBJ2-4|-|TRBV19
TGTGCCAGTAGTAAACAGGGTCCCTTAGACATTCAGTACTTC
CASSKQGPLDIQYF
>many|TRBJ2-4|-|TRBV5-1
TGCGCCAGCAGCTTTTCCGGGAATGAGGAAAACATTCAGTACTTC
CASSFSGNEENIQYF
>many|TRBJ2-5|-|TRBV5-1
TGCGCCAGCAGCTTGACGGATACCCATGAGACCCAGTACTTC
CASSLTDTHETQYF
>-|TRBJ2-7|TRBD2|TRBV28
TGTGCCAGCGGGACTAGCGGAAGCCTCTACGAGCAGTACTTC
CASGTSGSLYEQYF
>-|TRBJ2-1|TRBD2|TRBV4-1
TGCGCCAGCAGCCAAGATCCGGGACTAGCGGACAATGAGCAGTTCTTC
CASSQDPGLADNEQFF
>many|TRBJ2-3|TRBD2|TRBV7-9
TGTGCCAGCAGCTTAGCGGGAGGGGATACGCAGTATTTT
CASSLAGGDTQYF
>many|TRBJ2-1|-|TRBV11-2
TGTGCCAGCAGGGACAATGAGCAGTTCTTC
CASRDNEQFF
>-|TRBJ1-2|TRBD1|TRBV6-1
TGTGCCAGCACCGGGGACAGGAGTTCCTATGGCTACACCTTC
CASTGDRSSYGYTF
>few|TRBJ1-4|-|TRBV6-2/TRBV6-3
TGTGCCAGCAGTGGGCAGCAGCCAACTAATGAAAAACTGTTTTTT
CASSGQQPTNEKLFF
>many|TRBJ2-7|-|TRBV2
TGTGCCAGCGGGGAGGGGGCCCTTTCCTACGAGCAGTACTTC
CASGEGALSYEQYF
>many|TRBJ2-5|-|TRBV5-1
TGCGCCAGCAGCTTGGCCCCAGGGGGGTCAGAGACCCAGTACTTC
CASSLAPGGSETQYF
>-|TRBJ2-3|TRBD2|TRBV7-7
TGTGCCAGCAGCCCAGGGCCTAGCGGCCCCACTAGCACAGATACGCAGTATTTT
CASSPGPSGPTSTDTQYF
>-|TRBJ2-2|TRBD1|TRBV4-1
TGCGCCAGCAGCCGATACAGGACAGGGGATGATTTGAACACCGGGGAGCTGTTTTTT
CASSRYRTGDDLNTGELFF
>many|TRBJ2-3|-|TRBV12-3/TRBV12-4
TGTGCCAGCAATCCCGGACGGTGGGGTAGTACGCAGTATTTT
CASNPGRWGSTQYF
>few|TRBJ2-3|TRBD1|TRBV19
TGTGCCAGTAGTAACGTAGGGGGCGGAACAGATACGCAGTATTTT
CASSNVGGGTDTQYF
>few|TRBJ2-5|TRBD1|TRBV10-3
TGTGCCATCAGCACCGGGACAGGGGGCTTGGAGACCCAGTACTTC
CAISTGTGGLETQYF
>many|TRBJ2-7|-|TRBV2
TGTGCCAGCAGTGAAGCTGGGTGGGGGGAGCAGTACTTC
CASSEAGWGEQYF
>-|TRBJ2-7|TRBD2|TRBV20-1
TGCAGTGCTAGAGATCGGGAGGAGGGAAAATGGTACGAGCAGTACTTC
CSARDREEGKWYEQYF
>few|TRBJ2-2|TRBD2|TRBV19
TGTGCCAGTAGTATGTGGCTAGCGGGAGGGCCGTCGGACACCGGGGAGCTGTTTTTT
CASSMWLAGGPSDTGELFF
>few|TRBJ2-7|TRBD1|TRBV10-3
TGTGCCATCAGTTCACAGGGGGCAGGGGAGCAGTACTTC
CAISSQGAGEQYF
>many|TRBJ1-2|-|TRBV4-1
TGCGCCAGCAGCCCGAGTAGGGGTTACTATGGCTACACCTTC
CASSPSRGYYGYTF
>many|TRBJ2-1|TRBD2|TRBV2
TGTGCCAGCAGTGACCCCCGGGCTAGCGGGAGTAGGTCCTACAATGAGCAGTTCTTC
CASSDPRASGSRSYNEQFF
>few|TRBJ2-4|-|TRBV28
TGTGCCAGCAGTCCATCGACAGAAACTCATGGGAACATTCAGTACTTC
CASSPSTETHGNIQYF
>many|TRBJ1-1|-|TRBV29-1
TGCAGCGTTGATTACCCTGAAGCTTTCTTT
CSVDYPEAFF